This T cell receptor beta chain derives from a study of CD8+ T cells in alopecia areata. The wider study: For the treated group, dosing was oral tofacitinib at 5 to 10 mg twice daily.

RNA extraction and reverse transcription yielded cDNA as sequencing template. Repertoires were generated with immunoSEQ multiplex PCR, while TCRdb's copy carries only in-frame clones and drops some. The repertoire holds 150,000 to 200,000 clones, with just under 65% as singletons. Of note for this clone: Antigen: not known.

Germline lookup yields CDR1 PRHDT and CDR2 FYEKMQ (reference sequence). V gave up 4 bases and J gave up 2 bases; unmatched junction bases: 9. CDR3 length: 18 residues. Described treatment: oral pan-JAK inhibitor, 5-10 mg twice daily. Study-wide findings and caveats: Tissue-resident alphabeta T cells belonging to normal skin likewise get sequenced within scalp specimens. Relative to normal scalp, lesional scalp, especially alopecia totalis/universalis, showed higher clonality. For baseline CD8+ expansion, any link to response stays uncertain with one nonresponder.

Sequencing used CD4+ T cells sorted from blood, obtained around week 50, from a patient treated with tofacitinib. This chain connects TRBV13 to TRBJ2-3; 13 positions match TRBD2. The sequence was obtained from a human donor with alopecia areata. The CDR3 DNA sequence: TGTGCCAGCAGCTCCCGACTAGCGGGGGGCCGATCCACAGATACGCAGTATTTT. Its translation: CASSSRLAGGRSTDTQYF.